The T cell receptor beta chain described here comes from a study of cytomegalovirus exposure and HLA in healthy donors. PCR was performed using 60 Vbeta and 13 Jbeta primers. Data came from immunoSEQ multiplex PCR; TCRdb stores just in-frame clones and leaves some out. The sample includes about 150,000 clones, about 88% seen only once; the top ten take 2% to 2.5%. CDR1 and CDR2 from the germline V gene are MNHEY and SVGAGI. Unmatched junction bases numbered 5, after V lost 5 bases and J lost 3 bases. The CDR3 spans 14 residues. The sample consisted of PBMCs. The clonotype was recovered from a woman under 30 in good health and CMV-seronegative. This chain uses TRBV6-5 with TRBJ2-7, with TRBD1 identical over 9 bases. CDR3 residues: CASSEQGANYEQYF. The CDR3 DNA reads as TGTGCCAGCAGTGAACAGGGGGCCAACTACGAGCAGTACTTC.